The 14 T cell receptor beta chains below come from one sample, sequenced in a study of blood T cell repertoires in COVID-19. Here immunoSEQ multiplex PCR was the method, and the copy in TCRdb shows in-frame clones only, minus some. The sample carries about 280,000 clones, over 80% recorded once. Sequencing was done on a sample of PBMCs or T cells enriched from blood (not recorded which). The source of these receptors is a woman between 25 and 40 years old with acute COVID-19.

The chain carries TRBV30 and TRBJ2-1; TRBD2 matches 12 bases. The CDR3 loop spans 13 amino acids. Germline lookup yields CDR1 GTSNPN and CDR2 SVGIG (reference sequence). V was clipped by 3 bases and J by 6 bases; unmatched bases: 0. CDR3: CAWRTSGSNEQFF. The CDR3 bases are TGTGCCTGGAGGACTAGCGGGAGCAATGAGCAGTTCTTC. The whole variable domain, filled in from reference TRBV30 and TRBJ2-1, reads SQTIHQWPATLVQPVGSPLSLECTVEGTSNPNLYWYRQAAGRGLQLLFYSVGIGQISSEVPQNLSASRPQDRQFILSSKKLLLSDSGFYLCAWRTSGSNEQFFGPGTRLTVL.

In this sample, this clone turned up once. V and J are TRBV24-1 and TRBJ2-1; maybe TRBD1 (5 bases). The CDR3 covers 13 residues. Looked up from germline, CDR1 is KGHDR and CDR2 is SFDVKD. The V end lost 5 bases, the J end lost 9 bases, and 13 bases lay between the germline ends. The CDR3 region is CATSGTTVSEQFF. CDR3 in DNA: TGTGCCACCAGTGGTACGACAGTTAGTGAGCAGTTCTTC.

This clone was picked up one time. The rearrangement joins TRBV5-1 to TRBJ2-1; 13 positions agree with TRBD2. The V gene's germline CDR1 is SGHRS and CDR2 YFSETQ. V lost 4 bases and J lost 2; bases outside the gene matches: 9. The CDR3 is 18 residues long. Here the CDR3 reads CASSEGLAGRRTYNEQFF. The CDR3 DNA sequence: TGCGCCAGCAGCGAGGGACTAGCGGGAAGGAGGACCTACAATGAGCAGTTCTTC.

V is TRBV27 and J is TRBJ2-2; tentatively, D is TRBD2 (7 bases). Germline CDR1 and CDR2: MNHEY and SMNVEV (reference sequence). The V end was cut by 6 bases, the J end by 5 bases, with 19 bases between. This CDR3 contains 16 residues. This CDR3 reads CASRPPGGRGTGELFF. The CDR3 DNA reads as TGTGCCAGCAGGCCGCCCGGGGGGCGGGGGACCGGGGAGCTGTTTTTT.

V usage is TRBV5-1 and J usage is TRBJ2-3; 7 bases line up with TRBD2. Germline V gene lookup returns CDR1 SGHRS and CDR2 YFSETQ. The trim removed 0 bases at V and 7 bases at J, leaving 8 bases unmatched. CDR3 length: 15 amino acids. The CDR3 here is CASSLEGGSFNTQYF. The CDR3 region has the DNA TGCGCCAGCAGCTTGGAGGGAGGGTCATTTAATACGCAGTATTTT.

The CDR3 sequence is CASSFPGAFNEKLFF. In nucleotides, the CDR3 is TGTGCCAGCAGCTTTCCAGGGGCGTTTAATGAAAAACTGTTTTTT. This chain uses TRBV5-5 with TRBJ1-4; tentatively, D is TRBD1 (6 bases). CDR3 length: 15 amino acids. V lost 2 bases, J lost 4 bases, and 12 bases lay in between. CDR1 is SGHKS, CDR2 YYEKEE, per germline (reference sequence).

The chain couples TRBV27 to TRBJ1-1; a weak D match, TRBD1 (6 bases). CDR3 length: 15 amino acids. Trimming shortened V by 1 base and J by 4 bases, and 13 bases separated the two germline ends. Per the germline V gene, CDR1 is MNHEY and CDR2 is SMNVEV (reference sequence). This CDR3 reads CASSLFMGATTEAFF. CDR3 bases: TGTGCCAGCAGTTTATTCATGGGGGCGACCACTGAAGCTTTCTTT.

V gene TRBV27 combines with J gene TRBJ1-5, with TRBD1 matching 8 bases. The CDR3 is 15 residues long. Germline-derived CDR1 and CDR2 are MNHEY and SMNVEV (reference sequence). Losses at the gene ends were 5 bases for V and 2 bases for J; bases not matched to a gene: 5. CDR3 DNA: TGTGCCAGCAGTACCACGGGACAGGGCAATCAGCCCCAGCATTTT. Protein sequence: CASSTTGQGNQPQHF.

The DNA for the CDR3 is TGTGCCAGCAGCCAGCCCGACGGGAGCAATCAGCCCCAGCATTTT. Its protein product is CASSQPDGSNQPQHF. This rearrangement joins TRBV4-2 to TRBJ1-5; no reliable D call. The germline gives CDR1 LGHNA, CDR2 YNFKEQ. The V end was cut by 3 bases, the J end by 1 base, with 10 bases between. The CDR3 runs 15 residues.

V usage is TRBV6-5 and J usage is TRBJ2-2, with D possibly TRBD2 on 5 matching bases. The CDR3 sequence is 12 residues long. The V and J ends lost 6 bases and 8 bases respectively, with 10 bases between them. The germline CDR1 and CDR2 sequences are MNHEY and SVGAGI. The CDR3 DNA sequence: TGTGCCAGCAGAGAGGGCTCGGGGGAGCTGTTTTTT. Translated, it gives CASREGSGELFF.

V and J are TRBV28 and TRBJ2-5, with 12 positions matching TRBD2. The junction had 0 bases not matched to a gene; V was cut back by 8 bases and J by 2 bases. Germline V lookup: CDR1 MDHEN, CDR2 SYDVKM. The CDR3 extends over 13 amino acids. This CDR3 is CASGLAGQETQYF. The CDR3 DNA sequence: TGTGCCAGCGGACTAGCGGGACAAGAGACCCAGTACTTC.

CDR3 sequence: CASSLGLAGGSYNEQFF. Written as DNA, the CDR3 is TGTGCCAGCAGCTTAGGGCTAGCGGGAGGCTCCTACAATGAGCAGTTCTTC. The chain uses TRBV7-6 and TRBJ2-1; 11 bases match TRBD2. The CDR3 runs to 17 residues. J lost 0 bases, V lost 1 base, and 2 bases had no gene match. CDR1 and CDR2 (germline): SGHVS, FNYEAQ.

This chain joins TRBV24-1 and TRBJ1-3; 11 nucleotides agree with TRBD1. Germline V gives CDR1 KGHDR, CDR2 SFDVKD. J was trimmed by 8 bases and V by 4 bases; bases with no gene match: 6. CDR3 length: 15 residues. The CDR3 loop reads CATSDRTGGVDTIYF. Here the CDR3 DNA reads TGTGCCACCAGTGACCGGACAGGGGGCGTAGACACCATATATTTT.

The rearrangement links TRBV27 to TRBJ2-3; possible D gene TRBD1, 5 bases. Per germline, CDR1 MNHEY and CDR2 SMNVEV (reference sequence). This CDR3 region has 16 residues. V gave up 1 base and J gave up 4 bases, with 15 bases separating them. DNA of the CDR3: TGTGCCAGCAGTTTATTGGCAGGGTGGGCCCCAGATACGCAGTATTTT. Translated, it gives CASSLLAGWAPDTQYF.